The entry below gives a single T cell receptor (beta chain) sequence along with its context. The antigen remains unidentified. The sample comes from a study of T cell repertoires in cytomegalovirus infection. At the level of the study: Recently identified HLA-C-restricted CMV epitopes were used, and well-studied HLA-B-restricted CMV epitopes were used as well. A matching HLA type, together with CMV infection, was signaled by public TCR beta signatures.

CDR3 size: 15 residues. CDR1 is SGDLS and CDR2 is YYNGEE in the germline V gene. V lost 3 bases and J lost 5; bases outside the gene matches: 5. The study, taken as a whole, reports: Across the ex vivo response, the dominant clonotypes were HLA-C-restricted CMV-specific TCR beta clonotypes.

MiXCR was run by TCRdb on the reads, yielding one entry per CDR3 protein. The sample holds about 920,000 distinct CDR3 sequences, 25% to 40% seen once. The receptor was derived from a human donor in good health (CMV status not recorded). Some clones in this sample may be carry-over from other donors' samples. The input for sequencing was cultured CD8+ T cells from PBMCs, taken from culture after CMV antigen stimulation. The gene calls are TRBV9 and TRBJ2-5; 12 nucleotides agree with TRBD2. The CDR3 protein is CASSARTSGGETQYF. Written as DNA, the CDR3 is TGTGCCAGCAGCGCCCGAACTAGCGGGGGGGAGACCCAGTACTTC.